This T cell receptor (beta chain) was obtained from a study of T cells expressing NK-cell markers. TCRdb reanalyzed the 5' RACE reads, giving one entry per CDR3 protein sequence and no DNA. There are a few hundred thousand distinct CDR3 sequences in the sample, with around 4.9% held by the top ten. Germline CDR1 SGHTA, CDR2 FQGNSA. The CDR3 runs 16 residues. The source material was blood T cells: a sorted CD56 or NKG2C T cell subset, CD4+ or CD8+ T cells, or bulk PBMC T cells (not recorded which). The chain is built from TRBV7-2 and TRBJ1-1; TCRdb's D call, TRBD1, is unchecked because there is no DNA. This receptor was identified in a man aged 18 to 70 in good health. This CDR3 is CASSSPGQGMNTEAFF.